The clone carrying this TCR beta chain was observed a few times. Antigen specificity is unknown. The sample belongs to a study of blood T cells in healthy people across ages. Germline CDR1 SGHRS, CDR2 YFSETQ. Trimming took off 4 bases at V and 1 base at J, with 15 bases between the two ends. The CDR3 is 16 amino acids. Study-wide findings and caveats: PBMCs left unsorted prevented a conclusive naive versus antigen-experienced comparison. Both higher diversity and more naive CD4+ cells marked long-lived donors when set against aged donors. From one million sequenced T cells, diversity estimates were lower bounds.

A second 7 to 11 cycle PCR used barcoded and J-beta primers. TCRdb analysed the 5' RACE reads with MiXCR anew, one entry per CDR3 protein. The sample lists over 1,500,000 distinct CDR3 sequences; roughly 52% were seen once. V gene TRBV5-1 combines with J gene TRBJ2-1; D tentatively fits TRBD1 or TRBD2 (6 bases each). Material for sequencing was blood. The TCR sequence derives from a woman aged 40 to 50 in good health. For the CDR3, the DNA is TGCGCCAGCAGCGGAGGCCTAGGGGGGTCCTACAATGAGCAGTTCTTC. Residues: CASSGGLGGSYNEQFF.